Presented here are 13 T cell receptor beta chains from one specimen sequenced in a study of T cells after yellow fever vaccination. One entry per CDR3 protein results from TCRdb running MiXCR on the 5' RACE reads. This sample has 50,000 or so distinct CDR3 sequences; 6.5% to 8% occur once, and the top ten carry less than 25%. Sequencing used CD8+ T cells not binding an NS4B(214-222) dextramer, sorted from PBMCs, obtained 35 to 50 days after the first yellow fever vaccination. These TCRs come from a man younger than 35 who received the YFV17D yellow fever vaccine.

V is TRBV6-5 and J is TRBJ1-1; D is uncertain. The CDR3 consists of 14 residues. The germline CDR1 and CDR2 sequences are MNHEY and SVGAGI. The V end lost 0 bases, the J end lost 1 base, and 6 bases lay between the germline ends. The CDR3 sequence: CASSYSAENTEAFF. CDR3 nucleotide sequence: TGTGCCAGCAGTTACTCGGCAGAGAACACTGAAGCTTTCTTT.

This clonotype has more than one count but fewer than ten. J is TRBJ1-1 and V is TRBV7-8; D is ambiguous. The CDR3 length is 16 residues. From germline, CDR1 is SGHVS and CDR2 FQNEAQ. V lost 3 bases to trimming and J lost 4 bases, with 18 bases between them. The CDR3 DNA is TGTGCCAGCAGCTTTCCAAAATACCGGGAGGGCACTGAAGCTTTCTTT. As protein: CASSFPKYREGTEAFF.

The chain couples TRBV20-1 to TRBJ1-6; D call uncertain. Germline V gives CDR1 DFQATT, CDR2 SNEGSKA (reference sequence). The CDR3 extends over 13 amino acids. The V and J ends lost 3 bases and 4 bases respectively, with 7 bases between them. The CDR3 DNA sequence: TGCAGTGCTAGGTGGGATTATAATTCACCCCTCCACTTT. It codes for CSARWDYNSPLHF.

The table lists this clonotype with a few counts. The rearrangement links TRBV10-3 to TRBJ1-1; tentatively, D is TRBD1 (6 bases). Germline CDR1 and CDR2: ENHRY and SYGVKD. V shed 9 bases and J shed 4 bases, with 9 bases lying between them. CDR3 length: 11 residues. The CDR3 loop is CAIRGGTEAFF. In DNA, the CDR3 is TGTGCCATTAGGGGGGGCACTGAAGCTTTCTTT.

In this sample, this clonotype turned up a few times. This chain uses TRBV7-2 with TRBJ2-7; D is perhaps TRBD1 or TRBD2 (5 bases each). CDR3 length: 14 amino acids. Germline V gives CDR1 SGHTA, CDR2 FQGNSA. V was trimmed by 3 bases and J by 0 bases, leaving 9 bases between them. For the CDR3, the DNA is TGTGCCAGCAGCTTTGGGGGAACCTCCTACGAGCAGTACGTC. Its protein is CASSFGGTSYEQYV.

This clonotype was observed at least ten times. This chain uses TRBV29-1 with TRBJ2-1; maybe TRBD1 (6 bases). Germline loops: CDR1 SQVTM, CDR2 ANQGSEA. The CDR3 spans 14 residues. Trimming shortened V by 0 bases and J by 5 bases, and 11 bases separated the two germline ends. Here the CDR3 DNA reads TGCAGCGTTGAAGATAGGGACACCCACAATGAGCAGTTCTTC. Encoded protein: CSVEDRDTHNEQFF.

This clonotype was seen repeatedly, ten times or more. The chain links TRBV12-3 or TRBV12-4 to TRBJ1-1; no clear D. V was cut by 8 bases and J by 4 bases, with 14 bases left in between. This CDR3 has 13 amino acids. CDR3 amino acids: CASGNTVGTEAFF. CDR3 bases: TGTGCCAGCGGAAACACGGTCGGCACTGAAGCTTTCTTT.

This clonotype was seen repeatedly, ten times or more. The chain employs TRBV28 and TRBJ2-5; D not resolved. Germline CDR1 is MDHEN and CDR2 is SYDVKM. This CDR3 is built from 13 residues. The V end was cut by 6 bases, the J end by 2 bases, with 10 bases between. CDR3 loop: CASSQRSQETQYF. CDR3 nucleotide sequence: TGTGCCAGCAGCCAAAGATCTCAAGAGACCCAGTACTTC.

This sequence joins TRBV3-1 and TRBJ1-2, with D maybe TRBD1 (5 bases). Germline lookup yields CDR1 LGHDT and CDR2 YNNKEL (reference sequence). The CDR3 runs to 14 residues. V was cut by 7 bases and J by 0 bases, with 12 bases left in between. The CDR3 sequence: CASTPVGANYGYTF. The CDR3, as DNA: TGTGCCAGCACGCCGGTGGGGGCTAACTATGGCTACACCTTC.

The chain combines TRBV29-1 with TRBJ1-1; D call uncertain. This CDR3 has 12 amino acids. V lost 7 bases and J lost 6, with 15 bases in between. CDR1 SQVTM and CDR2 ANQGSEA come from the germline V gene. The CDR3 region has the DNA TGCAGCGCCGCATCCTTGTCGCCTGAAGCTTTCTTT. Amino acids: CSAASLSPEAFF.

The CDR3 protein is CASSSLPEQFF. The DNA of the CDR3 is TGTGCCAGCAGCTCCCTGCCCGAGCAGTTCTTC. The rearrangement links TRBV6-2 or TRBV6-3 to TRBJ2-1; no definite D call. V shed 6 bases and J shed 10 bases, with 10 bases lying between them. The germline gives CDR1 MNHEY, CDR2 SVGEGT. CDR3 length: 11 amino acids.

This clonotype came up many times. V gene TRBV25-1 combines with J gene TRBJ2-4; no firm D call. The CDR3 loop spans 14 amino acids. Trimming cost V 1 base and J 7 bases, with 11 bases left between them. The germline V gene has CDR1 MGHDK and CDR2 SYGVNS. CDR3 in DNA: TGTGCCAGCAGTGAATGGAGTCTGACCAACATTCAGTACTTC. It specifies CASSEWSLTNIQYF.

This clonotype was detected many times. J is TRBJ1-4 and V is TRBV4-2; no clear D. Per germline, CDR1 LGHNA and CDR2 YNFKEQ. This CDR3 is built from 15 residues. Deletions cut 0 bases from V and 8 bases from J, with 13 bases between. CDR3 nucleotide sequence: TGTGCCAGCAGCCAAGATCCGACCTCTCTCGAAAAACTGTTTTTT. Its translation is CASSQDPTSLEKLFF.